The 32 T cell receptor beta chains below come from one sample, sequenced in a study of blood T cell repertoires in COVID-19. Profiled with immunoSEQ multiplex PCR; TCRdb holds only in-frame clones, not every one. The sample contains roughly 140,000 clones, roughly nine tenths of which appear only once. The sample taken for sequencing was peripheral blood. Source of these receptors: a woman aged 55 to 70 with active COVID-19.

The chain couples TRBV7-2 to TRBJ1-1; the D is unclear. This CDR3 spans 14 amino acids. Trimming shortened V by 1 base and J by 1 base, and 7 bases separated the two germline ends. CDR1 and CDR2 from the germline V gene are SGHTA and FQGNSA. In nucleotides, the CDR3 is TGTGCCAGCAGCTTAGTGGGAGCGAACACTGAAGCTTTCTTT. Amino acids: CASSLVGANTEAFF. The full variable domain, with the rest looked up from reference TRBV7-2 and TRBJ1-1, is GAGVSQSPSNKVTEKGKDVELRCDPISGHTALYWYRQSLGQGLEFLIYFQGNSAPDKSGLPSDRFSAERTGGSVSTLTIQRTQQEDSAVYLCASSLVGANTEAFFGQGTRLTVV.

J is TRBJ2-7 and V is TRBV12-2; the table's TRBD2 call for D was not verified on the DNA. TRBV12-2 is designated a pseudogene. The CDR3 loop spans 14 amino acids. The DNA of the CDR3 is TGTGCAAGTCGGAGCGGGAGGTTAACCTACGAGCAGTACTTC. Protein sequence: CASRSGRLTYEQYF.

This sequence joins TRBV6-6 and TRBJ2-5, with D tentatively TRBD1 (6 bases). Germline values: CDR1 MNHNY, CDR2 SVGAGI (reference sequence). The CDR3 covers 15 residues. Deletions cut 5 bases from V and 5 bases from J, with 18 bases between. The CDR3 coding sequence is TGTGCCAGCAGTCTCGGTTGGGGGCGAGGGGAGACCCAGTACTTC. It translates to CASSLGWGRGETQYF.

This clone has just one count. The V gene is TRBV4-1, the J gene TRBJ2-1; D unclear. The CDR3 length is 17 residues. CDR1 MGHRA and CDR2 YSYEKL come from the germline V gene. The V and J ends lost 1 base and 4 bases respectively, with 17 bases between them. The CDR3 spells CASSQASAPWSYNEQFF. CDR3 DNA sequence: TGCGCCAGCAGCCAAGCCAGCGCCCCGTGGAGTTACAATGAGCAGTTCTTC.

This sequence joins TRBV7-2 and TRBJ2-1, with TRBD1 as a possible D gene (6 bases). CDR1 SGHTA and CDR2 FQGNSA come from the germline V gene. V was clipped by 3 bases and J by 7 bases, with 10 bases between them. The CDR3 totals 13 residues. The chain's CDR3 is CASSLEQGNEQFF. CDR3 in DNA: TGTGCCAGCAGCTTGGAACAGGGAAATGAGCAGTTCTTC.

The V and J genes are TRBV14 and TRBJ1-6, with D possibly TRBD1 on 6 matching bases. Germline V gene lookup returns CDR1 SGHDN and CDR2 FVKESK. Deletions cut 4 bases from V and 7 bases from J, with 14 bases between. The CDR3 length is 15 residues. The CDR3 loop is CASSPTRGRNSPLHF. The CDR3 DNA reads TGTGCCAGCAGCCCCACGCGGGGGCGAAATTCACCCCTCCACTTT.

The chain employs TRBV3-1 (or the pseudogene TRBV3-2) and TRBJ2-1; D is perhaps TRBD2 (6 bases). Germline CDR1 reads LGHDT; CDR2 reads YNNKEL (reference sequence). The CDR3 runs to 11 residues. V lost 1 base and J 12 bases, leaving 7 bases between the germline ends. The CDR3 nucleotides are TGTGCCAGCAGCCAAGGACTAGGGCAGTTCTTC. Its protein is CASSQGLGQFF.

The J gene is TRBJ1-1, the V gene TRBV28, with 8 bases fitting TRBD1. V shed 5 bases and J 3 bases; nucleotides not matched to a gene: 8. The CDR3 length is 15 residues. Germline values: CDR1 MDHEN, CDR2 SYDVKM. Here the CDR3 DNA reads TGTGCCAGCAGTGGGACAGGTTGGGGGGACACTGAAGCTTTCTTT. This gives the protein CASSGTGWGDTEAFF.

The chain has TRBV28 and TRBJ1-4; possibly TRBD1 for D (6 bases). This CDR3 is built from 14 residues. The V end lost 2 bases, the J end lost 7 bases, and 11 bases lay between the germline ends. The germline CDR1 and CDR2 sequences are MDHEN and SYDVKM. CDR3 nucleotide sequence: TGTGCCAGCAGTTTAGCAGGGGCGATTGAAAAACTGTTTTTT. As protein: CASSLAGAIEKLFF.

This chain links TRBV2 with TRBJ2-5; D is perhaps TRBD2 (6 bases). The CDR3 length is 12 residues. Germline V lookup: CDR1 SNHLY, CDR2 FYNNEI. The germline V and J ends were trimmed by 11 bases and 2 bases, with 12 bases remaining between them. The CDR3 loop reads CAQGSGQETQYF. DNA of the CDR3: TGTGCCCAAGGGAGCGGGCAAGAGACCCAGTACTTC.

Only one count was recorded for this clone. This chain uses TRBV19 with TRBJ2-1; 11 bases match TRBD2. The J segment lost 3 bases and the V segment lost 1 base, leaving 2 bases of the junction unmatched. CDR3 length: 16 residues. Germline-derived CDR1 and CDR2 are LNHDA and SQIVND (reference sequence). The CDR3 protein is CASSIVGTSGYNEQFF. The DNA for the CDR3 is TGTGCCAGTAGTATAGTTGGGACTAGCGGCTACAATGAGCAGTTCTTC.

CDR3 amino acids: CASSLYTEAFF. CDR3 DNA sequence: TGTGCCAGCAGCTTATATACTGAAGCTTTCTTT. V is TRBV7-9 and J is TRBJ1-1; D ambiguous. Germline CDR1 reads SEHNR; CDR2 reads FQNEAQ (reference sequence). The V gene lost 2 bases and the J gene lost 5 bases, with 3 bases spanning the gap. This CDR3 contains 11 residues.

DNA for the CDR3: TGTGCCAGCAGCCGGGAGACCGGGGAGCTGTTTTTT. Its protein product is CASSRETGELFF. The rearrangement uses TRBV7-3 and TRBJ2-2, with TRBD2 as a possible D gene (6 bases). V lost 5 bases and J 5 bases, leaving 6 bases between the germline ends. The CDR3 consists of 12 residues. In germline, CDR1 is SGHTA, CDR2 FQGTGA. The full variable domain, its missing parts supplied by reference TRBV7-3 and TRBJ2-2, is GAGVSQTPSNKVTEKGKYVELRCDPISGHTALYWYRQSLGQGPEFLIYFQGTGAADDSGLPNDRFFAVRPEGSVSTLKIQRTERGDSAVYLCASSRETGELFFGEGSRLTVL.

The CDR3 reads CASSPDGTGGVRGAFF. DNA of the CDR3: TGTGCCAGCAGCCCAGACGGGACAGGGGGCGTACGAGGAGCTTTCTTT. This chain links TRBV4-2 with TRBJ1-1, with 12 bases fitting TRBD1. The J segment lost 10 bases and the V segment lost 4 bases, leaving 13 bases of the junction unmatched. The CDR3 covers 16 residues. The germline V gene encodes CDR1 LGHNA and CDR2 YNFKEQ.

The chain links TRBV5-4 to TRBJ2-7, with D tentatively TRBD2 (5 bases). Germline V gene lookup returns CDR1 SGHNT and CDR2 YYREEE (reference sequence). V was clipped by 4 bases and J by 3 bases, with 14 bases between them. The CDR3 is 14 amino acids. CDR3 DNA: TGTGCCAGCAGCCCTCGGGGTAGCGACTACGAGCAGTACTTC. This sequence encodes CASSPRGSDYEQYF.

The chain couples TRBV6-6 to TRBJ2-7; maybe TRBD1 (5 bases). Deletions cut 4 bases from V and 1 base from J, with 11 bases between. The CDR3 runs 14 residues. From germline, CDR1 is MNHNY and CDR2 SVGAGI (reference sequence). The CDR3 spells CASSFTQGSYEQYF. CDR3 DNA: TGTGCCAGCAGTTTTACCCAGGGTTCCTACGAGCAGTACTTC.

The J gene is TRBJ2-1, the V gene TRBV4-2, with D possibly TRBD2 on 5 matching bases. The CDR3 totals 16 residues. V was clipped by 1 base and J by 3 bases, with 13 bases between them. Germline lookup yields CDR1 LGHNA and CDR2 YNFKEQ. As DNA, the CDR3 is TGTGCCAGCAGCCAAGGGCCTCTGGACTTCTACAATGAGCAGTTCTTC. Amino acid sequence: CASSQGPLDFYNEQFF.

This chain uses TRBV7-3 with TRBJ2-7, with 10 bases matching TRBD1. The CDR3 is 17 residues long. The trim removed 8 bases at V and 6 bases at J, leaving 19 bases unmatched. Per the germline V gene, CDR1 is SGHTA and CDR2 is FQGTGA. The DNA of the CDR3 is TGTGCCAGCCATCAAGCCAGCTCAGACAGGGGGCCGGTCGAGCAGTACTTC. Translated, it gives CASHQASSDRGPVEQYF. The full variable domain, its missing parts supplied by reference TRBV7-3 and TRBJ2-7, is GAGVSQTPSNKVTEKGKYVELRCDPISGHTALYWYRQSLGQGPEFLIYFQGTGAADDSGLPNDRFFAVRPEGSVSTLKIQRTERGDSAVYLCASHQASSDRGPVEQYFGPGTRLTVT.

The chain uses TRBV23-1 and TRBJ2-7; a weak D match, TRBD2 (5 bases). TRBV23-1 is noted as an ORF with a role that remains uncertain. This CDR3 has 16 amino acids. Trimming cost V 4 bases and J 0 bases, with 16 bases left between them. The CDR3 spells CASSPGLPVSSYEQYF. Here the CDR3 DNA reads TGCGCCAGCAGTCCCGGACTGCCGGTCAGCTCCTACGAGCAGTACTTC.

The rearrangement joins TRBV19 to TRBJ1-5; 8 positions match TRBD1. Germline CDR1 LNHDA, CDR2 SQIVND (reference sequence). There are 14 residues in the CDR3. The J segment lost 7 bases and the V segment lost 5 bases, leaving 7 bases of the junction unmatched. CDR3 nucleotide sequence: TGTGCCAGTAGTCGACAGGGGTTAGGACAGCCCCAGCATTTT. It yields the protein CASSRQGLGQPQHF.

This clone showed up just once. The V and J genes are TRBV3-1 (or the pseudogene TRBV3-2) and TRBJ1-2; the D gene is possibly TRBD1 (6 bases). Per the germline V gene, CDR1 is LGHDT and CDR2 is YNNKEL (reference sequence). The CDR3 loop spans 17 amino acids. Deletions cut 4 bases from V and 4 bases from J, with 22 bases between. The CDR3 coding sequence is TGTGCCAGCAGCCCAGGGACCGGGGCAGGCAGGGGCTATGGCTACACCTTC. This codes for CASSPGTGAGRGYGYTF.

The genes are TRBV5-4 and TRBJ2-7; 15 bases are a match to TRBD2. The CDR3 spans 15 residues. The junction had 6 bases not matched to a gene; V was cut back by 4 bases and J by 7 bases. Germline CDR1 SGHNT, CDR2 YYREEE (reference sequence). CDR3 region: CASSAPGLAGGEQYF. In DNA form, the CDR3 reads TGTGCCAGCAGCGCCCCGGGACTAGCGGGAGGAGAGCAGTACTTC.

This chain links TRBV28 with TRBJ2-5; 8 bases fit TRBD2. Germline loops: CDR1 MDHEN, CDR2 SYDVKM. J gave up 4 bases and V 2 bases, and 12 bases lay outside the gene matches. The CDR3 runs to 17 residues. The CDR3 bases are TGTGCCAGCAGTTTAGGCCTGTTTCTAGCGGGTGGAGAGACCCAGTACTTC. Encoded protein: CASSLGLFLAGGETQYF.

This rearrangement joins TRBV5-1 to TRBJ1-6; D not resolved. The CDR3 length is 14 residues. From germline, CDR1 is SGHRS and CDR2 YFSETQ. Between the trimmed V and J ends, which lost 3 bases and 2 bases, there was a span of 6 bases. CDR3 DNA: TGCGCCAGCAGCTCCGGGACCTATAATTCACCCCTCCACTTT. Encoded protein: CASSSGTYNSPLHF.

V gene TRBV7-2 combines with J gene TRBJ2-7; tentative D call: TRBD2 (6 bases). V was trimmed by 2 bases and J by 6 bases, leaving 14 bases between them. The CDR3 length is 14 residues. CDR1 SGHTA and CDR2 FQGNSA come from the germline V gene. CDR3 sequence: CASSLTPLALEQYF. As DNA, the CDR3 is TGTGCCAGCAGCTTAACCCCCCTAGCGCTCGAGCAGTACTTC.

This clone was observed at least ten times. The rearrangement links TRBV6-2 or TRBV6-3 to TRBJ1-5, with D possibly TRBD1 on 6 matching bases. The germline gives CDR1 MNHEY, CDR2 SVGEGT. V gave up 4 bases and J gave up 9 bases, with 16 bases separating them. This CDR3 is 14 amino acids long. The CDR3 region is CASSLGGGGRPQHF. The CDR3 DNA reads as TGTGCCAGCAGTTTGGGAGGGGGAGGGAGGCCCCAGCATTTT.

The chain employs TRBV3-1 (or the pseudogene TRBV3-2) and TRBJ1-3, with 7 bases that match TRBD1. Germline values: CDR1 LGHDT, CDR2 YNNKEL (reference sequence). This CDR3 is 19 amino acids long. V dropped 1 base and J dropped 2; count of bases not matched to a gene: 14. The CDR3 nucleotides are TGTGCCAGCAGCCAAGTAACAGGGGTCAGATACGGTCCTGGAAACACCATATATTTT. Amino acid sequence: CASSQVTGVRYGPGNTIYF.

V usage is TRBV29-1 and J usage is TRBJ2-3; D is undetermined. V lost 4 bases, J lost 2 bases, and 16 bases lay in between. The germline gives CDR1 SQVTM, CDR2 ANQGSEA. CDR3 length: 15 amino acids. The CDR3 bases are TGCAGCGTTGTAGCCGGCATTTGGGTCACAGATACGCAGTATTTT. It encodes CSVVAGIWVTDTQYF.

This rearrangement joins TRBV4-2 to TRBJ2-1; 8 nucleotides agree with TRBD2. The junction had 6 bases not matched to a gene; V was cut back by 0 bases and J by 5 bases. The CDR3 is made up of 16 amino acids. Per germline, CDR1 LGHNA and CDR2 YNFKEQ. This CDR3 reads CASSQEQGLVNNEQFF. CDR3 coding DNA: TGTGCCAGCAGCCAAGAGCAGGGACTAGTAAACAATGAGCAGTTCTTC.

CDR3 sequence reads: CATSGATTGVSGANVLTF. CDR3 sequence (DNA): TGTGCCACCAGTGGGGCTACCACAGGGGTCTCTGGGGCCAACGTCCTGACTTTC. The chain has TRBV24-1 and TRBJ2-6, with 7 bases aligning to TRBD1. From germline, CDR1 is KGHDR and CDR2 SFDVKD. The ends lost 5 bases at V and 0 bases at J; junction bases unmatched: 9. The CDR3 is made up of 18 amino acids.

This clone was recorded only once. The chain joins TRBV6-6 to TRBJ2-3, with 10 bases matching TRBD2. After removal of 7 bases from V and 3 bases from J, the junction contained 10 bases not matched to a gene. Germline loops: CDR1 MNHNY, CDR2 SVGAGI (reference sequence). This CDR3 has 16 residues. CDR3 residues: CASTSGVTSGTDTQYF. The CDR3 DNA follows: TGTGCCAGCACCTCTGGGGTGACTAGCGGGACAGATACGCAGTATTTT.

This clone was seen a single time. The chain recombines TRBV6-4 with TRBJ2-1; TRBD2 is a possible D gene (5 bases). The V gene lost 6 bases and the J gene lost 2 bases, with 14 bases spanning the gap. Per the germline V gene, CDR1 is MRHNA and CDR2 is SNTAGT. This CDR3 spans 15 amino acids. CDR3 nucleotide sequence: TGTGCCAGCAGCTTGGACTCGAATCCCTACAATGAGCAGTTCTTC. It is translated as CASSLDSNPYNEQFF.